The source of this TCR beta chain is a study of regulatory T cells in long-lasting Graves disease. The wider study: A definition of persistent Graves' disease required over 5 years of antithyroid drugs plus positive TSH receptor antibodies. Study results and caveats: TRBV28, TRBJ1-2 and TRBJ2-5 emerged as the favored segments in persistent disease.

Per the germline V gene, CDR1 is LNHDA and CDR2 is SQIVND (reference sequence). The CDR3 is 12 amino acids. The V end lost 1 base, the J end lost 5 bases, and 5 bases lay between the germline ends. HTBI primers from iRepertoire and Arm-PCR of CDR3 regions yielded the TCR beta libraries. Each CDR3 protein gets one entry after TCRdb re-called the multiplex PCR reads with MiXCR. Here the sample spans a few hundred thousand distinct CDR3 sequences, about 20% being singletons. Time point described: persistent/refractory GD, antithyroid drugs over 5 years with positive TRAb. From PBMCs, RNA was extracted and then used to make the TCR library. Tubes containing EDTA received 8 to 9.5 milliliters of drawn peripheral blood. This clonotype was found many times. No antigen is known for it.

The chain recombines TRBV19 with TRBJ1-1; TRBD1 might be the D (5 bases). Material: peripheral blood mononuclear cells (PBMCs), obtained when the disease was refractory, from a patient treated with antithyroid drugs. The receptor was isolated from a female donor with Graves disease. CDR3 sequence: CASSIAGTEAFF. CDR3 nucleotide sequence: TGTGCCAGTAGTATAGCAGGGACTGAAGCTTTCTTT. The variable domain in full, completed from reference TRBV19 and TRBJ1-1, reads DGGITQSPKYLFRKEGQNVTLSCEQNLNHDAMYWYRQDPGQGLRLIYYSQIVNDFQKGDIAEGYSVSREKKESFPLTVTSAQKNPTAFYLCASSIAGTEAFFGQGTRLTVV.